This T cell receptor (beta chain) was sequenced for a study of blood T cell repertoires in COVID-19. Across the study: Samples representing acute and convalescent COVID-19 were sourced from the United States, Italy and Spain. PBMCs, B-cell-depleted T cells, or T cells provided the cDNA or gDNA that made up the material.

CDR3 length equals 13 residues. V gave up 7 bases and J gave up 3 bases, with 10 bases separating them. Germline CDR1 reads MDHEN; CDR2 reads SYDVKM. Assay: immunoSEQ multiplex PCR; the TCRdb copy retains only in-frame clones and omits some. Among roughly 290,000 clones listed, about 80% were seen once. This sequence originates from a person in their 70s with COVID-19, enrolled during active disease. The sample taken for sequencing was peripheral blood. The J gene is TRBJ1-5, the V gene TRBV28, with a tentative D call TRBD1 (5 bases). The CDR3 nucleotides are TGTGCCAGCACCTACAGGCCCAATCAGCCCCAGCATTTT. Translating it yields CASTYRPNQPQHF. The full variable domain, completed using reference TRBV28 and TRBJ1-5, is DVKVTQSSRYLVKRTGEKVFLECVQDMDHENMFWYRQDPGLGLRLIYFSYDVKMKEKGDIPEGYSVSREKKERFSLILESASTNQTSMYLCASTYRPNQPQHFGDGTRLSIL.